These 2 T cell receptor beta chains came from one sample sequenced in a study of blood T cell repertoires in COVID-19. Clones were sequenced by immunoSEQ multiplex PCR, and TCRdb holds only the in-frame ones, with some missing. The sample lists 150,000 to 200,000 clones, more than 80% occurring once. Sequencing was carried out using peripheral blood. Source of these receptors: a woman older than 75 with COVID-19, enrolled during active disease.

The chain joins TRBV2 to TRBJ1-1; possible D gene TRBD1, 6 bases. The CDR3 totals 14 residues. Deletions cut 7 bases from V and 6 bases from J, with 18 bases between. CDR1 SNHLY and CDR2 FYNNEI come from the germline V gene. The CDR3 DNA is TGTGCCAGCACCTTAGTCGGACAGAGGGCTGAAGCTTTCTTT. Its protein is CASTLVGQRAEAFF.

J is TRBJ1-6 and V is TRBV7-9; 7 nucleotides match TRBD1. Germline V gives CDR1 SEHNR, CDR2 FQNEAQ (reference sequence). V lost 5 bases and J lost 6; bases outside the gene matches: 10. This CDR3 contains 16 residues. This chain's CDR3 is CASSPRLTGLNSPLHF. Written as DNA, the CDR3 is TGTGCCAGCAGCCCGCGGCTGACAGGGCTTAATTCACCCCTCCACTTT.